These T cell receptor beta chains were read from a single sample in a study of T cells after yellow fever vaccination. A single record per CDR3 protein comes from TCRdb applying MiXCR to the 5' RACE reads. The sample yields about 360,000 distinct CDR3 sequences, about 6.2% seen once. Sample: PBMCs, taken 5 days after the yellow fever booster vaccination. The receptors were sampled from a man younger than 45 who received the YFV17D yellow fever vaccine. Each CDR3 is given with its conserved first and last residue. D genes are given only for firm matches. Clone size appears in some rows only: once, few, many, or a class for an expanded clone.

DNA	CDR3	V	D	size	J
TGTGCCAGCAGTTTATGGGAGGGGGCTAGCACAGATACGCAGTATTTT	CASSLWEGASTDTQYF	TRBV27	NA	NA	TRBJ2-3
TGTGCCAGCAGTACCGGCAGCGGGGTTTACAATGAGCAGTTCTTC	CASSTGSGVYNEQFF	TRBV6-1	TRBD2	few	TRBJ2-1
TGTGCCAGCAGCCAGCCCCCGGGACAGGGGGCCTACGAGCAGTACTTC	CASSQPPGQGAYEQYF	TRBV5-5	TRBD1	NA	TRBJ2-7
TGTGCCAGCTCACCAACTAGCAGCGGGTGGAACACCGGGGAGCTGTTTTTT	CASSPTSSGWNTGELFF	TRBV18	NA	many	TRBJ2-2
TGTGCCAGCACTGCAGGGGGCAAGAATTCACCCCTCCACTTT	CASTAGGKNSPLHF	TRBV12-3/TRBV12-4	TRBD1	NA	TRBJ1-6
TGTGCTAGTGCATTGGTCGGGACGGAGACCCAGTACTTC	CASALVGTETQYF	TRBV12-5	NA	few	TRBJ2-5
TGTGCCAGCATCGACCGGGACAGGACCTACGAGCAGTACTTC	CASIDRDRTYEQYF	TRBV6-4	TRBD1	NA	TRBJ2-7
TGTGCCAGCAGTACGGGACTGCTAACCTACGAGCAGTACTTC	CASSTGLLTYEQYF	TRBV12-3/TRBV12-4	NA	many	TRBJ2-7
TGTGCCAGCACCCAGGGTGGGTCCCCTGAGCAGTTCTTC	CASTQGGSPEQFF	TRBV5-4	NA	NA	TRBJ2-1
TGCAGTGCCAGCCACCCCATTAATGAAAAACTGTTTTTT	CSASHPINEKLFF	TRBV20-1	NA	few	TRBJ1-4
TGCAGTGCAAAGACAGGAAGCTCCTACGAGCAGTACTTC	CSAKTGSSYEQYF	TRBV20-1	NA	few	TRBJ2-7
TGTGCCAGCAGCTCGGGACTAGCGGGAGTGGCAGATACGCAGTATTTT	CASSSGLAGVADTQYF	TRBV7-9	TRBD2	many	TRBJ2-3
TGCAGTGCTAGGGATTGGCAGCTGAACACCGGGGAGCTGTTTTTT	CSARDWQLNTGELFF	TRBV20-1	NA	NA	TRBJ2-2
TGTGCCAGCACCCCCGGTTCCAATAGCTGGGATGAGCAGTTCTTC	CASTPGSNSWDEQFF	TRBV7-2	NA	few	TRBJ2-1
TGTGCCGGCAGCTTCAGCACAGATACGCAGTATTTT	CAGSFSTDTQYF	TRBV7-2	NA	NA	TRBJ2-3
TGCAGTGCTAGCGGTCTAGCGGGAGATGGAGATACGCAGTATTTT	CSASGLAGDGDTQYF	TRBV20-1	TRBD2	many	TRBJ2-3
TGTGCCAGCAGCCAACCGGGACAGGGAAACACTGAAGCTTTCTTT	CASSQPGQGNTEAFF	TRBV3-1	TRBD1	NA	TRBJ1-1
TGTGCCAGCAGCTTAGGGGGACACACAGATACGCAGTATTTT	CASSLGGHTDTQYF	TRBV7-2	NA	many	TRBJ2-3
TGCGCCAGCAGCTTGGTGTGGGGTGAGCAGTTCTTC	CASSLVWGEQFF	TRBV5-1	NA	many	TRBJ2-1
TGTGCCAGCAGTTTGGGACTAGCGGCAATACAAGAGACCCAGTACTTC	CASSLGLAAIQETQYF	TRBV28	TRBD2	many	TRBJ2-5
TGCGCCAGCAGCTCTAACACTGACAATGAGCAGTTCTTC	CASSSNTDNEQFF	TRBV5-1	NA	NA	TRBJ2-1
TGCAGCGTTGGACAGGGGACTAGCGGGAGTAATTCGCGTGAGCAGTTCTTC	CSVGQGTSGSNSREQFF	TRBV29-1	TRBD2	NA	TRBJ2-1